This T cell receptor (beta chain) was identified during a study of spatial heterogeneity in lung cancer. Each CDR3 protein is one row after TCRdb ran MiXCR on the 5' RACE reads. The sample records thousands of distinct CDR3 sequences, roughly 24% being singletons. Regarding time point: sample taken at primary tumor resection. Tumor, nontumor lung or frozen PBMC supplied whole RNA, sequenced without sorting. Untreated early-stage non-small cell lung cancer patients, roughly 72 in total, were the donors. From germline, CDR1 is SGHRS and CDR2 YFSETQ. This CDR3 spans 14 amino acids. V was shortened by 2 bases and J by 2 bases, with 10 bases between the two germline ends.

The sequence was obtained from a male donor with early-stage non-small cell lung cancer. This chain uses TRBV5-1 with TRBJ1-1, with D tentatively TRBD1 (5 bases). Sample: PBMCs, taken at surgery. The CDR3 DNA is TGCGCCAGCAGCTTATACCGGGACAACACTGAAGCTTTCTTT. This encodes CASSLYRDNTEAFF. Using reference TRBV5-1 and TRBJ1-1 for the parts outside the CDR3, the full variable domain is KAGVTQTPRYLIKTRGQQVTLSCSPISGHRSVSWYQQTPGQGLQFLFEYFSETQRNKGNFPGRFSGRQFSNSRSEMNVSTLELGDSALYLCASSLYRDNTEAFFGQGTRLTVV.